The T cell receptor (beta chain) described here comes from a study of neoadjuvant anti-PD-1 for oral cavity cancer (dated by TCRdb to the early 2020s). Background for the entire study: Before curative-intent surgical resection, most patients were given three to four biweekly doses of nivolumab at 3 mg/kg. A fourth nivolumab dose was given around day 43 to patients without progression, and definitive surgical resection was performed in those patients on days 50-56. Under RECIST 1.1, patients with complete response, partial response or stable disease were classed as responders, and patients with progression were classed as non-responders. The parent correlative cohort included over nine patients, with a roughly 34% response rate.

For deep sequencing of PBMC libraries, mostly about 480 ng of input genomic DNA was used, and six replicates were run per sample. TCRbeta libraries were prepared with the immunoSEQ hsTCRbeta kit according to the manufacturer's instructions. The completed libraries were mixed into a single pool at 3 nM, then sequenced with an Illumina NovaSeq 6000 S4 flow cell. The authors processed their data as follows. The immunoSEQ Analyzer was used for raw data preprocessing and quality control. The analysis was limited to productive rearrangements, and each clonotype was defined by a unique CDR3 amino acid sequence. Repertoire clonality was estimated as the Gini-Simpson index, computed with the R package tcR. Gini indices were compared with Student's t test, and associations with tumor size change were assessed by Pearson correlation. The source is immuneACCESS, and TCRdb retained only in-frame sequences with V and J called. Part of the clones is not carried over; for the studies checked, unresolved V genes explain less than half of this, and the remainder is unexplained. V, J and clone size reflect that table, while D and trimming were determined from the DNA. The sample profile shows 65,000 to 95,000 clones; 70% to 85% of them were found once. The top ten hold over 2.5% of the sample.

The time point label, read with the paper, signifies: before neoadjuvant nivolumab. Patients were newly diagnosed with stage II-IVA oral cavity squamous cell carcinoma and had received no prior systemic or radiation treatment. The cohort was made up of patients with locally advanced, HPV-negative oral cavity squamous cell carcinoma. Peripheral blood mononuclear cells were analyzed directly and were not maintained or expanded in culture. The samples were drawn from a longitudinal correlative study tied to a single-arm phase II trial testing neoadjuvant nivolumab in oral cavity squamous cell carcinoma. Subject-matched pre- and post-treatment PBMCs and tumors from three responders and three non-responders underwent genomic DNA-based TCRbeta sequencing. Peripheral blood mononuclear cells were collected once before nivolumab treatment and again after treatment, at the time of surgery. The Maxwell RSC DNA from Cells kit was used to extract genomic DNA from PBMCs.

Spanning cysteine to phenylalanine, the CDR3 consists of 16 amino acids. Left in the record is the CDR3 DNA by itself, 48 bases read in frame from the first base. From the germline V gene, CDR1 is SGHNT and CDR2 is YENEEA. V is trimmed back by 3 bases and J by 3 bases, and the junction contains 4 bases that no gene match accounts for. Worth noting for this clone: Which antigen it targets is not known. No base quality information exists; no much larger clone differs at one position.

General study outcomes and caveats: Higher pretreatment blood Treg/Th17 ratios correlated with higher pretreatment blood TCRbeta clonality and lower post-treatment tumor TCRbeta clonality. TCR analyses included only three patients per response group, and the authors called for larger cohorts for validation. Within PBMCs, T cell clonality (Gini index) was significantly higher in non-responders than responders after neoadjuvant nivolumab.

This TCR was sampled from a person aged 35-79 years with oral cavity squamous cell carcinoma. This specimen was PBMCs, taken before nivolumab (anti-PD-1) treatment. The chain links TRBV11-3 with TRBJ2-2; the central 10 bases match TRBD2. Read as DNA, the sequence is TGTGCCAGCAGCTTTGGAACTAGCGGGGACACCGGGGAGCTGTTTTTT. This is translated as CASSFGTSGDTGELFF.